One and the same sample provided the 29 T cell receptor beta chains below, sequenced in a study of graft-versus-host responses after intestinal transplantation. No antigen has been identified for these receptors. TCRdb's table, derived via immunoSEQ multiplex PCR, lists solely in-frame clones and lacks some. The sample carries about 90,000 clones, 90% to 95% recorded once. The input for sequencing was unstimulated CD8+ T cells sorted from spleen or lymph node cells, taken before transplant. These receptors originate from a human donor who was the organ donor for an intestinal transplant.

CDR3 DNA: TGTGCCACCTTTCCGAAATCAGGGAAATACGAGCAGTACTTC. Its translation is CATFPKSGKYEQYF. The chain couples TRBV2 to TRBJ2-7; D may be TRBD1 (5 bases). The CDR3 runs to 14 residues. Deletions cut 10 bases from V and 4 bases from J, with 20 bases between. Germline assignment: CDR1 SNHLY and CDR2 FYNNEI.

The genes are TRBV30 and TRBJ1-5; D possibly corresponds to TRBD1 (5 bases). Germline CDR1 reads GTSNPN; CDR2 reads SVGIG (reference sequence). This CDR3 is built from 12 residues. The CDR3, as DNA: TGTGCGATGACAGACAACAATCAGCCCCAGCATTTT. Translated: CAMTDNNQPQHF. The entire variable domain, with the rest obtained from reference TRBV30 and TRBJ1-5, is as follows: SQTIHQWPATLVQPVGSPLSLECTVEGTSNPNLYWYRQAAGRGLQLLFYSVGIGQISSEVPQNLSASRPQDRQFILSSKKLLLSDSGFYLCAMTDNNQPQHFGDGTRLSIL.

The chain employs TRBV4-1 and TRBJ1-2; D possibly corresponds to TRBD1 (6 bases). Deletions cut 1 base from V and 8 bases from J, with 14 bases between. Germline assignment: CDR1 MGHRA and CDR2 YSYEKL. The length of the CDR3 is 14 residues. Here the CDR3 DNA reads TGCGCCAGCAGCCAAGTAAACAGGGTATGCGGCTACACCTTC. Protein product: CASSQVNRVCGYTF.

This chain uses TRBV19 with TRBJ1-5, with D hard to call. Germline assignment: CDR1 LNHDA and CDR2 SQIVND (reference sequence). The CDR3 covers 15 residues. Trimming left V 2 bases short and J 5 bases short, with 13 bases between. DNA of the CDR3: TGTGCCAGTAGTATAAGCGGAGGGATATATCAGCCCCAGCATTTT. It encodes CASSISGGIYQPQHF.

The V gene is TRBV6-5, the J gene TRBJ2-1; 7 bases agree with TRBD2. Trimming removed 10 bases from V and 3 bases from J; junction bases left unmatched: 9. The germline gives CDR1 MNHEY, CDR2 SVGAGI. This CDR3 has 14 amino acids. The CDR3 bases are TGTGCCACTGGGACCGGGACTAACTACAATGAGCAGTTCTTC. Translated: CATGTGTNYNEQFF.

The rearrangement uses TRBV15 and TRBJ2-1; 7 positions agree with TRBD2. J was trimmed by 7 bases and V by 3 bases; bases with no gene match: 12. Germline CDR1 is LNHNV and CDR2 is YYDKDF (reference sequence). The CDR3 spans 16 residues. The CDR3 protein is CATSSGESGTTNEQFF. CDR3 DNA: TGTGCCACCAGCAGCGGGGAATCTGGGACTACGAATGAGCAGTTCTTC.

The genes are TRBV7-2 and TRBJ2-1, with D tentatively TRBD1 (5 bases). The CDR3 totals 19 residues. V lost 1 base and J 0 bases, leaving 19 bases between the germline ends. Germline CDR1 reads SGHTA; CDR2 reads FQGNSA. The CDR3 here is CASSLDDSSGSSSYNEQFF. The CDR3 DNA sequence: TGTGCCAGCAGCTTAGATGACAGTTCTGGCTCTAGCTCCTACAATGAGCAGTTCTTC.

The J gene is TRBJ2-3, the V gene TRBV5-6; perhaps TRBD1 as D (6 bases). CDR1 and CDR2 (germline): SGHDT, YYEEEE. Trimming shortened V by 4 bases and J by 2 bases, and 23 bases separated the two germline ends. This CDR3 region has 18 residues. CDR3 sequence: CASSRLAQRGRATDTQYF. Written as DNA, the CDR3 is TGTGCCAGCAGCCGCCTGGCGCAGAGGGGGAGAGCCACAGATACGCAGTATTTT. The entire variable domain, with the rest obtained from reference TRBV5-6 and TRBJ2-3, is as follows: DAGVTQSPTHLIKTRGQQVTLRCSPKSGHDTVSWYQQALGQGPQFIFQYYEEEERQRGNFPDRFSGHQFPNYSSELNVNALLLGDSALYLCASSRLAQRGRATDTQYFGPGTRLTVL.

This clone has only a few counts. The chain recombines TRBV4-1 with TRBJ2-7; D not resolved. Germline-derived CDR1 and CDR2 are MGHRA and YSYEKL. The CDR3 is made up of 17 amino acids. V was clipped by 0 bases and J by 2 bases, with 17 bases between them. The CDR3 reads CASSQEVWYGYAYEQYF. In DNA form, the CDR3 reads TGCGCCAGCAGCCAAGAAGTTTGGTACGGGTATGCCTACGAGCAGTACTTC.

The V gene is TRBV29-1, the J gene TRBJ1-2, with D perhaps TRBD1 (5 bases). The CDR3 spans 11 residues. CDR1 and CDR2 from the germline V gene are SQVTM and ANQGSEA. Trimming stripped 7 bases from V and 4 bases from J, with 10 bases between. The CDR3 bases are TGCAGCGCGACGGGGGGCTATGGCTACACCTTC. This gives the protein CSATGGYGYTF.

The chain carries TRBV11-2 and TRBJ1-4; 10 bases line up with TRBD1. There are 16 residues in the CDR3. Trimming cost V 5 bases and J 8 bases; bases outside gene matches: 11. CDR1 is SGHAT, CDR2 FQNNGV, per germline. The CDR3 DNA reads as TGTGCCAGCAGCGGTTCGACAGGGGGCGGAGGAGAAAAACTGTTTTTT. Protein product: CASSGSTGGGGEKLFF.

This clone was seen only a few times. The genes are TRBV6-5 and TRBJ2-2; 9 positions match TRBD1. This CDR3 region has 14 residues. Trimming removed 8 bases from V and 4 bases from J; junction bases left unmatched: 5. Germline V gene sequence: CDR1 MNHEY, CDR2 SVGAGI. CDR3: CASGDREGTGELFF. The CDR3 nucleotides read TGTGCCAGCGGGGACAGGGAGGGCACCGGGGAGCTGTTTTTT.

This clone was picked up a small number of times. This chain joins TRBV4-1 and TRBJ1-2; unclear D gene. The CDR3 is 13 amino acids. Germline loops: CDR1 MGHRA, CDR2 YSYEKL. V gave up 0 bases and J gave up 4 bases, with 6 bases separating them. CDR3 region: CASSQEPGYGYTF. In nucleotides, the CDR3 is TGCGCCAGCAGCCAAGAGCCAGGCTATGGCTACACCTTC.

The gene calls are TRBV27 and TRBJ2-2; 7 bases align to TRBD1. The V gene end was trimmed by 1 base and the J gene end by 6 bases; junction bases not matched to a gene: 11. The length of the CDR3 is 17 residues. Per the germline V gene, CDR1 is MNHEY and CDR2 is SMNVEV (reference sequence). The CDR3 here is CASSLYGLQGIAGELFF. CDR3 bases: TGTGCCAGCAGTTTATATGGGTTACAGGGGATCGCCGGGGAGCTGTTTTTT.

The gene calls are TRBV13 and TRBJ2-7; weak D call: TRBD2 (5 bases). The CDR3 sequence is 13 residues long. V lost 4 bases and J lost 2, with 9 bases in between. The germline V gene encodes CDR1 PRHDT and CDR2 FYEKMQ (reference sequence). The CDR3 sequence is CASSSRDAYEQYF. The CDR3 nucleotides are TGTGCCAGCAGCTCACGGGATGCCTACGAGCAGTACTTC. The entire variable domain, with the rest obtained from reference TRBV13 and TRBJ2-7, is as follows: AAGVIQSPRHLIKEKRETATLKCYPIPRHDTVYWYQQGPGQDPQFLISFYEKMQSDKGSIPDRFSAQQFSDYHSELNMSSLELGDSALYFCASSSRDAYEQYFGPGTRLTVT.

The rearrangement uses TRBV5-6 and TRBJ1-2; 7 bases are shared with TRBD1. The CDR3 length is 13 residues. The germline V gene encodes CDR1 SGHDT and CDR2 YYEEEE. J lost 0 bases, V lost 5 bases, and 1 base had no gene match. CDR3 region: CASRGQANYGYTF. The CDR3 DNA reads TGTGCCAGCAGAGGACAGGCTAACTATGGCTACACCTTC.

Here the CDR3 DNA reads TGCGCCAGCAGCCAAGCGGGGCTCGGGGGCACTGAAGCTTTCTTT. Translation: CASSQAGLGGTEAFF. V and J are TRBV4-1 and TRBJ1-1; a weak D match, TRBD1 (5 bases). The CDR3 extends over 15 amino acids. CDR1 is MGHRA, CDR2 YSYEKL, per germline. Between the trimmed V and J ends, which lost 1 base and 4 bases, there was a span of 13 bases.

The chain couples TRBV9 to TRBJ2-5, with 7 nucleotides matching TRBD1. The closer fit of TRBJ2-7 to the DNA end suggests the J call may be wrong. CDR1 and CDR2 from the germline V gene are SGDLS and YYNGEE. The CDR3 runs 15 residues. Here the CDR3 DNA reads TGTGCCAGCAGCGTAGGGGGGACAGATCTATACGAGCAGTACTTC. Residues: CASSVGGTDLYEQYF.

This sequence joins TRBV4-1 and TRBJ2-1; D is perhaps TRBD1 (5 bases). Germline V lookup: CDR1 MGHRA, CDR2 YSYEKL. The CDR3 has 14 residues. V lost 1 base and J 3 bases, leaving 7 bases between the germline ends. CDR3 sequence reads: CASSQGQSYNEQFF. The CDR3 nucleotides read TGCGCCAGCAGCCAAGGACAGAGCTACAATGAGCAGTTCTTC.

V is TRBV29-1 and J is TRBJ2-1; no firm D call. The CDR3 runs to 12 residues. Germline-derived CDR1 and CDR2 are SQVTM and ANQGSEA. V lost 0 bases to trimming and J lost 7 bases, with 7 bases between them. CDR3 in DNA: TGCAGCGTTGAAGATAACTCAAATGAGCAGTTCTTC. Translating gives CSVEDNSNEQFF.

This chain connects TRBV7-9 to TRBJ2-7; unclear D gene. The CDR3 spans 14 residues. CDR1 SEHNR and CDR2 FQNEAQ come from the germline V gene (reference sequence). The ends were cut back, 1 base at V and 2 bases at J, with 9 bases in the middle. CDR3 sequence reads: CASSLGGRTYEQYF. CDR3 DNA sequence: TGTGCCAGCAGCTTAGGTGGCAGGACCTACGAGCAGTACTTC.

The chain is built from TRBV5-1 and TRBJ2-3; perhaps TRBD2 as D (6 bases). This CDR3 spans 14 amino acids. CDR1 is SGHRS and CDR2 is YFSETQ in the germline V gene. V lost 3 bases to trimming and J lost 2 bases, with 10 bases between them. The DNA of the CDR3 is TGCGCCAGCAGCTCTCCGGGAGTCACAGATACGCAGTATTTT. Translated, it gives CASSSPGVTDTQYF.

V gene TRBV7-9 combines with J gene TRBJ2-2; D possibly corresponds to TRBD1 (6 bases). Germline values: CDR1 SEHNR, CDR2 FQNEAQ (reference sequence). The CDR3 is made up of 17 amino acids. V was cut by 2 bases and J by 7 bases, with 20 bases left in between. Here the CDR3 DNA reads TGTGCCAGCAGCTTATCCTCAAACAGGGTCGGGGTCGGGGAGCTGTTTTTT. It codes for CASSLSSNRVGVGELFF.

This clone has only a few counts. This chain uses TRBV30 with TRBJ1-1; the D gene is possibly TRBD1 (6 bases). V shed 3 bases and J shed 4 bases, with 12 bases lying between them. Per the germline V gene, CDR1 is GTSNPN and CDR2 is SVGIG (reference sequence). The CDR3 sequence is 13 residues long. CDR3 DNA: TGTGCCTGGAGGACAGGTAGCTTCACTGAAGCTTTCTTT. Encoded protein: CAWRTGSFTEAFF. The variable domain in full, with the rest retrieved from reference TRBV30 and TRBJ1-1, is SQTIHQWPATLVQPVGSPLSLECTVEGTSNPNLYWYRQAAGRGLQLLFYSVGIGQISSEVPQNLSASRPQDRQFILSSKKLLLSDSGFYLCAWRTGSFTEAFFGQGTRLTVV.

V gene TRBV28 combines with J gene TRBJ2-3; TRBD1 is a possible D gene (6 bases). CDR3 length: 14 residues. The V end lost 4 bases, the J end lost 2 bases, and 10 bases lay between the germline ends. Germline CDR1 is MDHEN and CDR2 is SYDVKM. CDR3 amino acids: CASSSGQNTDTQYF. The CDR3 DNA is TGTGCCAGCAGTTCCGGACAGAACACAGATACGCAGTATTTT.

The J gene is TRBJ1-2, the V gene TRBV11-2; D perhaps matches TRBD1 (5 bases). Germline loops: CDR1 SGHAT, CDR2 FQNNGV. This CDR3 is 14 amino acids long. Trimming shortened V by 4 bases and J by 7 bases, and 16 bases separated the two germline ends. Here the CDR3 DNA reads TGTGCCAGCAGCTCAACGGGGGGTACTGTTGGCTACACCTTC. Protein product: CASSSTGGTVGYTF.

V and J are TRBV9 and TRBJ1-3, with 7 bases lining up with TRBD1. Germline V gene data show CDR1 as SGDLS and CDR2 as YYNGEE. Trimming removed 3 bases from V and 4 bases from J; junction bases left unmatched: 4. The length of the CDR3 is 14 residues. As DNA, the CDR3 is TGTGCCAGCAGCGGACAGGGCAGGGGAAACACCATATATTTT. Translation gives CASSGQGRGNTIYF.

This chain's CDR3 is CASSQQDRGPWGQYF. As DNA, the CDR3 is TGTGCCAGCAGCCAGCAGGACAGGGGCCCGTGGGGGCAGTACTTC. The rearrangement uses TRBV7-9 and TRBJ2-7, with TRBD1 matching 9 bases. This CDR3 comprises 15 residues. V was clipped by 5 bases and J by 9 bases; unmatched bases: 14. Germline CDR1 reads SEHNR; CDR2 reads FQNEAQ (reference sequence).

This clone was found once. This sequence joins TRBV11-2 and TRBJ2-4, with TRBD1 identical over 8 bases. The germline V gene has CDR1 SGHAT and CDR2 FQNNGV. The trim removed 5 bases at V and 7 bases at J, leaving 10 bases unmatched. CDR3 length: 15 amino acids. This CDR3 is CASSLMTGAGNIQYF. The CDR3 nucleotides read TGTGCCAGCAGCCTAATGACAGGGGCGGGGAACATTCAGTACTTC.